The rows below give T cell receptor beta chains drawn from one sample of a study of early T cells in non-severe SARS-CoV-2 infection. MiXCR was run by TCRdb on the 5' RACE reads, yielding one entry per CDR3 protein. Here the sample spans 25,000 to 35,000 distinct CDR3 sequences, less than 6.5% being singletons. The sequencing input was whole blood. Every receptor here comes from an adult who was a healthcare worker with PCR-confirmed SARS-CoV-2 infection or an uninfected control (not recorded which). CDR3s include the opening cysteine and the closing phenylalanine or tryptophan. D genes are given only for firm matches. Clone size is not always given. Where it is, it says once, few, many or a class for expanded clones.

D gene: .
V gene: TRBV5-6
J gene: TRBJ2-7
clone size: few
CDR3 protein: CASSLGINYEQYF
CDR3 DNA: TGTGCCAGCAGCTTGGGTATTAACTACGAGCAGTACTTC

D gene: TRBD1
V gene: TRBV12-3/TRBV12-4
J gene: TRBJ2-1
clone size: .
CDR3 protein: CASSQTQGQGTNEQFF
CDR3 DNA: TGTGCCAGCAGCCAGACCCAGGGACAGGGCACCAATGAGCAGTTCTTC

D gene: .
V gene: TRBV28
J gene: TRBJ2-3
clone size: .
CDR3 protein: CASSFAGIDTQYF
CDR3 DNA: TGTGCCAGCAGTTTCGCGGGAATAGATACGCAGTATTTT

D gene: TRBD1
V gene: TRBV29-1
J gene: TRBJ2-7
clone size: many
CDR3 protein: CSVEAGDRGYEQYF
CDR3 DNA: TGCAGCGTTGAAGCAGGGGACAGGGGGTACGAGCAGTACTTC

D gene: .
V gene: TRBV5-6
J gene: TRBJ2-1
clone size: many
CDR3 protein: CASSLMGGAGPQYNEQFF
CDR3 DNA: TGTGCCAGCAGCTTGATGGGCGGGGCGGGACCCCAGTACAATGAGCAGTTCTTC

D gene: TRBD1
V gene: TRBV20-1
J gene: TRBJ1-1
clone size: many
CDR3 protein: CSGVRDSSNTEAFF
CDR3 DNA: TGCAGTGGGGTCCGGGACAGTTCGAACACTGAAGCTTTCTTT

D gene: .
V gene: TRBV20-1
J gene: TRBJ2-7
clone size: many
CDR3 protein: CSARDDALLTYEQYF
CDR3 DNA: TGCAGTGCTAGAGATGACGCCTTACTAACCTACGAGCAGTACTTC

D gene: .
V gene: TRBV6-1
J gene: TRBJ1-5
clone size: many
CDR3 protein: CASSEHVNQPQHF
CDR3 DNA: TGTGCCAGCAGTGAACATGTCAATCAGCCCCAGCATTTT

D gene: .
V gene: TRBV6-2/TRBV6-3
J gene: TRBJ2-3
clone size: few
CDR3 protein: CASSPAESTDTQYF
CDR3 DNA: TGTGCCAGCAGTCCAGCGGAAAGCACAGATACGCAGTATTTT

D gene: TRBD2
V gene: TRBV5-4
J gene: TRBJ2-2
clone size: many
CDR3 protein: CASSLWKASGLTGELFF
CDR3 DNA: TGTGCCAGCAGCTTGTGGAAGGCTAGCGGTCTGACCGGGGAGCTGTTTTTT

D gene: .
V gene: TRBV3-1
J gene: TRBJ2-7
clone size: many
CDR3 protein: CASSQADLSYEQYF
CDR3 DNA: TGTGCCAGCAGCCAAGCCGACCTATCCTACGAGCAGTACTTC

D gene: TRBD2
V gene: TRBV18
J gene: TRBJ2-2
clone size: few
CDR3 protein: CASSALAPNTGELFF
CDR3 DNA: TGTGCCAGCTCCGCACTAGCGCCTAACACCGGGGAGCTGTTTTTT

D gene: .
V gene: TRBV7-9
J gene: TRBJ2-1
clone size: .
CDR3 protein: CASSPTPGNRYNEQFF
CDR3 DNA: TGTGCCAGCAGCCCCACGCCAGGGAATCGTTACAATGAGCAGTTCTTC

D gene: TRBD2
V gene: TRBV11-2
J gene: TRBJ2-5
clone size: few
CDR3 protein: CASSLGYWGLAEQETQYF
CDR3 DNA: TGTGCCAGCAGCTTAGGTTATTGGGGACTAGCGGAACAAGAGACCCAGTACTTC

D gene: .
V gene: TRBV29-1
J gene: TRBJ2-3
clone size: many
CDR3 protein: CSVTLDLHQYF
CDR3 DNA: TGCAGCGTCACCCTAGATCTCCATCAGTATTTT

D gene: TRBD2
V gene: TRBV12-3/TRBV12-4
J gene: TRBJ2-5
clone size: many
CDR3 protein: CARKRLAGGETQYF
CDR3 DNA: TGTGCCAGAAAACGACTAGCGGGAGGGGAGACCCAGTACTTC

D gene: .
V gene: TRBV7-2
J gene: TRBJ1-5
clone size: many
CDR3 protein: CASTPGGGSIQPQHF
CDR3 DNA: TGTGCCAGCACCCCCGGTGGGGGGAGCATTCAGCCCCAGCATTTT

D gene: TRBD2
V gene: TRBV6-6
J gene: TRBJ2-1
clone size: many
CDR3 protein: CASRAGTSGSNEQFF
CDR3 DNA: TGTGCCAGCAGGGCCGGGACTAGCGGGAGCAATGAGCAGTTCTTC

D gene: TRBD1
V gene: TRBV28
J gene: TRBJ2-5
clone size: many
CDR3 protein: CASSIQGYETQYF
CDR3 DNA: TGTGCCAGCAGTATACAGGGGTATGAGACCCAGTACTTC

D gene: .
V gene: TRBV4-2
J gene: TRBJ2-1
clone size: many
CDR3 protein: CASSQEAVHEQFF
CDR3 DNA: TGTGCCAGCAGCCAAGAGGCAGTCCATGAGCAGTTCTTC

D gene: .
V gene: TRBV3-1
J gene: TRBJ2-1
clone size: .
CDR3 protein: CASSQDRSGLSYNEQFF
CDR3 DNA: TGTGCCAGCAGCCAAGATCGTAGCGGACTCTCCTACAATGAGCAGTTCTTC

D gene: .
V gene: TRBV9
J gene: TRBJ2-2
clone size: few
CDR3 protein: CASRGSSMNTGELFF
CDR3 DNA: TGTGCCAGCAGAGGTTCCAGTATGAACACCGGGGAGCTGTTTTTT

D gene: .
V gene: TRBV7-2
J gene: TRBJ1-3
clone size: .
CDR3 protein: CASSPERLTNTIYF
CDR3 DNA: TGTGCCAGCAGCCCTGAGCGGCTGACGAACACCATATATTTT

D gene: TRBD2
V gene: TRBV28
J gene: TRBJ2-1
clone size: many
CDR3 protein: CASSLSAGWGEQFF
CDR3 DNA: TGTGCCAGCAGTTTATCAGCGGGATGGGGTGAGCAGTTCTTC

D gene: TRBD2
V gene: TRBV7-2
J gene: TRBJ2-7
clone size: many
CDR3 protein: CASIPRAGDHPYEQYF
CDR3 DNA: TGTGCCAGCATCCCACGAGCGGGAGACCACCCCTACGAGCAGTACTTC

D gene: TRBD1
V gene: TRBV27
J gene: TRBJ2-6
clone size: many
CDR3 protein: CASSFSPGQGASGANVLTF
CDR3 DNA: TGTGCCAGCAGTTTTTCTCCGGGACAGGGGGCATCTGGGGCCAACGTCCTGACTTTC

D gene: .
V gene: TRBV6-5
J gene: TRBJ2-5
clone size: many
CDR3 protein: CASSRFPETQYF
CDR3 DNA: TGTGCCAGCAGTAGATTTCCAGAGACCCAGTACTTC

D gene: .
V gene: TRBV4-2
J gene: TRBJ2-7
clone size: .
CDR3 protein: CASSQAEAVGYEQYF
CDR3 DNA: TGTGCCAGCAGCCAAGCAGAGGCCGTGGGGTACGAGCAGTACTTC

D gene: .
V gene: TRBV20-1
J gene: TRBJ2-2
clone size: many
CDR3 protein: CSARGDGLVSTGELFF
CDR3 DNA: TGCAGTGCTAGAGGGGATGGGTTGGTCTCCACCGGGGAGCTGTTTTTT

D gene: .
V gene: TRBV28
J gene: TRBJ2-1
clone size: many
CDR3 protein: CASGRRLWGTNEQFF
CDR3 DNA: TGTGCCAGCGGGCGGCGACTGTGGGGGACCAATGAGCAGTTCTTC

D gene: TRBD2
V gene: TRBV7-2
J gene: TRBJ2-2
clone size: many
CDR3 protein: CASSLEGLAGQGNGELFF
CDR3 DNA: TGTGCCAGCAGCTTAGAAGGACTAGCGGGACAGGGAAACGGGGAGCTGTTTTTT

D gene: TRBD1
V gene: TRBV4-1
J gene: TRBJ2-7
clone size: .
CDR3 protein: CASGATGGGSYEQYF
CDR3 DNA: TGCGCCAGCGGGGCGACAGGGGGTGGGTCCTACGAGCAGTACTTC

D gene: .
V gene: TRBV6-5
J gene: TRBJ2-3
clone size: many
CDR3 protein: CASSSGTSLRTDTQYF
CDR3 DNA: TGTGCCAGCAGTTCGGGGACTTCCCTACGCACAGATACGCAGTATTTT

D gene: .
V gene: TRBV6-2/TRBV6-3
J gene: TRBJ2-3
clone size: .
CDR3 protein: CASNWEVTDTQYF
CDR3 DNA: TGTGCCAGCAACTGGGAGGTCACAGATACGCAGTATTTT

D gene: TRBD2
V gene: TRBV7-3
J gene: TRBJ2-2
clone size: many
CDR3 protein: CASSLSGRTLTGELFF
CDR3 DNA: TGTGCCAGCAGCTTAAGCGGGAGGACCCTCACCGGGGAGCTGTTTTTT

D gene: TRBD1
V gene: TRBV28
J gene: TRBJ1-4
clone size: many
CDR3 protein: CGAGTEKEKLFF
CDR3 DNA: TGTGGAGCCGGGACAGAAAAAGAAAAACTGTTTTTT

D gene: TRBD2
V gene: TRBV29-1
J gene: TRBJ2-7
clone size: many
CDR3 protein: CSAQTGGYEQYF
CDR3 DNA: TGCAGCGCCCAGACGGGAGGCTACGAGCAGTACTTC

D gene: TRBD2
V gene: TRBV29-1
J gene: TRBJ2-1
clone size: many
CDR3 protein: CSVRGGTSRSYNEQFF
CDR3 DNA: TGCAGCGTTAGAGGTGGGACTAGCCGCTCATACAATGAGCAGTTCTTC

D gene: .
V gene: TRBV28
J gene: TRBJ1-3
clone size: many
CDR3 protein: CASSSLGSSGNTIYF
CDR3 DNA: TGTGCCAGCAGTAGTTTAGGGAGCTCTGGAAACACCATATATTTT

D gene: .
V gene: TRBV7-2
J gene: TRBJ2-3
clone size: few
CDR3 protein: CASSLVTGQRTDTQYF
CDR3 DNA: TGTGCCAGCAGCTTAGTGACAGGCCAACGCACAGATACGCAGTATTTT

D gene: .
V gene: TRBV20-1
J gene: TRBJ2-1
clone size: few
CDR3 protein: CSAIVGAANNEQFF
CDR3 DNA: TGCAGTGCTATCGTAGGGGCGGCAAACAATGAGCAGTTCTTC

D gene: TRBD2
V gene: TRBV6-2/TRBV6-3
J gene: TRBJ2-1
clone size: many
CDR3 protein: CASITSGPNEQFF
CDR3 DNA: TGTGCCAGCATTACTAGCGGCCCCAATGAGCAGTTCTTC

D gene: TRBD2
V gene: TRBV6-5
J gene: TRBJ2-7
clone size: .
CDR3 protein: CASSYVGRKAYEQYF
CDR3 DNA: TGTGCCAGCAGTTACGTCGGGAGGAAGGCCTACGAGCAGTACTTC

D gene: TRBD1
V gene: TRBV25-1
J gene: TRBJ2-7
clone size: many
CDR3 protein: CASSRGGRNEQYF
CDR3 DNA: TGTGCCAGCAGTCGAGGGGGCAGGAACGAGCAGTACTTC

D gene: .
V gene: TRBV4-3
J gene: TRBJ1-1
clone size: few
CDR3 protein: CASSQSSSSPNTEAFF
CDR3 DNA: TGCGCCAGCAGCCAATCTTCAAGTTCCCCGAACACTGAAGCTTTCTTT

D gene: .
V gene: TRBV11-2
J gene: TRBJ2-1
clone size: few
CDR3 protein: CASSVRFPSNEQFF
CDR3 DNA: TGTGCCAGCAGCGTTAGGTTTCCTTCCAATGAGCAGTTCTTC

D gene: TRBD1
V gene: TRBV24-1
J gene: TRBJ2-3
clone size: few
CDR3 protein: CATSDFDRGTDTQYF
CDR3 DNA: TGTGCCACCAGTGATTTTGACAGGGGGACAGATACGCAGTATTTT

D gene: .
V gene: TRBV7-3
J gene: TRBJ2-1
clone size: few
CDR3 protein: CASSPRQGGVREQFF
CDR3 DNA: TGTGCCAGCAGCCCCCGACAGGGAGGAGTTCGTGAGCAGTTCTTC

D gene: TRBD1
V gene: TRBV7-8
J gene: TRBJ1-2
clone size: many
CDR3 protein: CASSSEGAQGPVRYTF
CDR3 DNA: TGTGCCAGCAGCTCAGAGGGGGCGCAGGGCCCGGTCCGCTACACCTTC

D gene: .
V gene: TRBV7-2
J gene: TRBJ2-5
clone size: many
CDR3 protein: CASSGSRVGETQYF
CDR3 DNA: TGTGCCAGCAGCGGCAGCAGGGTGGGGGAGACCCAGTACTTC

D gene: TRBD2
V gene: TRBV11-2
J gene: TRBJ2-3
clone size: many
CDR3 protein: CASSPTGTSGSTQYF
CDR3 DNA: TGTGCCAGCAGCCCTACCGGGACTAGCGGGAGTACGCAGTATTTT

D gene: .
V gene: TRBV2
J gene: TRBJ2-7
clone size: many
CDR3 protein: CASSGSRAIRGEQYF
CDR3 DNA: TGTGCCAGCAGTGGATCCAGGGCTATCCGGGGCGAGCAGTACTTC

D gene: TRBD1
V gene: TRBV10-3
J gene: TRBJ1-1
clone size: many
CDR3 protein: CATQGARNTEAFF
CDR3 DNA: TGTGCCACCCAGGGGGCGCGGAACACTGAAGCTTTCTTT

D gene: .
V gene: TRBV7-9
J gene: TRBJ1-2
clone size: .
CDR3 protein: CASSVDSYGYTF
CDR3 DNA: TGTGCCAGCAGCGTAGACAGTTATGGCTACACCTTC

D gene: TRBD2
V gene: TRBV28
J gene: TRBJ2-1
clone size: many
CDR3 protein: CASSSGLAVSEQFF
CDR3 DNA: TGTGCCAGCAGTAGCGGACTAGCGGTTAGTGAGCAGTTCTTC

D gene: .
V gene: TRBV28
J gene: TRBJ1-1
clone size: many
CDR3 protein: CASSPIGDTEAFF
CDR3 DNA: TGTGCCAGCAGCCCGATAGGGGACACTGAAGCTTTCTTT

D gene: TRBD2
V gene: TRBV7-6
J gene: TRBJ2-3
clone size: many
CDR3 protein: CASSSSGGTDTQYF
CDR3 DNA: TGTGCCAGCAGTTCTAGCGGGGGCACAGATACGCAGTATTTT